These 7 T cell receptor beta chains share one sample of origin, sequenced in a study of T-cell reconstitution after alpha-beta-depleted transplantation in children. It was with unique molecular identifiers that the TCRbeta library was prepared. TCRdb re-analysed the PCR reads in MiXCR, keeping a single row per CDR3 protein. This sample has approximately 70,000 distinct CDR3 sequences, with 4.9% found just once. The starting material was PBMCs, mostly from graft donor cells, obtained 180 days after TCRalphabeta/CD19-depleted stem cell transplant. These receptors were collected from a boy in the first two years of life who had a stem cell transplant for acute myeloid leukemia, so the T cells may come from the graft donor.

This clonotype was seen repeatedly, ten times or more. The J gene is TRBJ1-1, the V gene TRBV11-1, with D unclear. Trimming took 1 base from V and 0 from J, leaving 6 bases between them. This CDR3 is 14 amino acids long. Per germline, CDR1 SGHAT and CDR2 FQDESV (reference sequence). This CDR3 reads CASSLGNLNTEAFF. The CDR3 DNA reads TGTGCCAGCAGCTTAGGCAACCTGAACACTGAAGCTTTCTTT.

The table lists this clonotype with many counts. The chain is built from TRBV19 and TRBJ1-3; a possible D gene is TRBD1 (5 bases). CDR3 size: 13 residues. Trimming cost V 11 bases and J 2 bases, with 13 bases left between them. Germline loops: CDR1 LNHDA, CDR2 SQIVND (reference sequence). The CDR3 sequence: CAAGVGTGNTIYF. The CDR3 DNA follows: TGTGCCGCGGGGGTAGGAACTGGAAACACCATATATTTT. The entire variable domain, with the rest obtained from reference TRBV19 and TRBJ1-3, is as follows: DGGITQSPKYLFRKEGQNVTLSCEQNLNHDAMYWYRQDPGQGLRLIYYSQIVNDFQKGDIAEGYSVSREKKESFPLTVTSAQKNPTAFYLCAAGVGTGNTIYFGEGSWLTVV.

This clonotype appeared many times. This sequence joins TRBV5-1 and TRBJ1-1; D is possibly TRBD1 (5 bases). The CDR3 is 13 amino acids. Looked up from germline, CDR1 is SGHRS and CDR2 is YFSETQ. V was trimmed by 4 bases and J by 5 bases, leaving 12 bases between them. CDR3: CASSQGGVTEAFF. The CDR3, as DNA: TGCGCCAGCAGCCAGGGAGGAGTAACTGAAGCTTTCTTT.

This clonotype was detected many times. V and J are TRBV10-3 and TRBJ2-3; D gene unclear. Germline CDR1 reads ENHRY; CDR2 reads SYGVKD. Trimming took off 0 bases at V and 3 bases at J, with 7 bases between the two ends. The CDR3 sequence is 14 residues long. The CDR3 DNA is TGTGCCATCAGTGAGTCCAGCTGGACAGATACGCAGTATTTT. This codes for CAISESSWTDTQYF.

This clonotype was counted many times. V is TRBV27 and J is TRBJ2-1, with 7 nucleotides matching TRBD2. The CDR3 contains 14 residues. The germline V gene encodes CDR1 MNHEY and CDR2 SMNVEV (reference sequence). V lost 5 bases to trimming and J lost 7 bases; unmatched junction nucleotides: 8. The CDR3 coding sequence is TGTGCCAGCAGTCACGGGGCCGGGGGGAATGAGCAGTTCTTC. Translating it yields CASSHGAGGNEQFF.

The sample holds many counts of this clonotype. The chain carries TRBV10-3 and TRBJ1-6, with D possibly being TRBD1 (5 bases). Germline loops: CDR1 ENHRY, CDR2 SYGVKD. The CDR3 contains 13 residues. V lost 1 base to trimming and J lost 9 bases, with 7 bases between them. CDR3 sequence (DNA): TGTGCCATCAGTGAGTTGGGGGGTTCACCCCTCCACTTT. This encodes CAISELGGSPLHF.

This clonotype was observed many times. J is TRBJ1-6 and V is TRBV20-1, with D possibly matching TRBD1 (5 bases). CDR3 length: 14 amino acids. The germline V gene encodes CDR1 DFQATT and CDR2 SNEGSKA (reference sequence). Trimming shortened V by 6 bases and J by 2 bases, and 11 bases separated the two germline ends. Here the CDR3 DNA reads TGCAGTGCGAGTGACAGAGCCTATAATTCACCCCTCCACTTT. The encoded protein is CSASDRAYNSPLHF.